The source of this TCR beta chain is a study of T cells in Graves' hyperthyroidism and ophthalmopathy. Broader study findings: Before onset, ophthalmopathy was predicted by the model a median around 6 months earlier. Ophthalmopathy cases were set apart from stable hyperthyroidism by a 13 V-J model.

RNA transcripts served as the template for amplifying TCR beta CDR3 regions. An initial round of RT-PCR targeting the TCR CDR3 relied on the HTBI primer set. TCRdb passed the multiplex PCR reads through MiXCR, listing each CDR3 protein once. The table includes about 400,000 distinct CDR3 sequences, 15% to 18% detected once. Comment on this clonotype: Its antigen is currently unknown. A much more abundant neighbour one base away suggests this may be a read error.

Germline V CDR1 and CDR2: SGHRS, YFSETQ. The CDR3 totals 14 residues. The V segment lost 3 bases and the J segment 8 bases; nucleotides outside the gene matches: 6. If no ophthalmopathy progression occurred within 18 months, Graves' hyperthyroidism was stable. The hyperthyroidism patients had all been newly diagnosed, and their disease duration was under 2 months. Their ages ranged from 18 to 65 years. The receptor comes from a woman between 18 and 29 years old with Graves' hyperthyroidism. The sample taken for sequencing was blood. The V gene is TRBV5-1, the J gene TRBJ2-4; TRBD1 matches 9 bases. CDR3 amino acids: CASSWDRARDIQYF. The DNA for the CDR3 is TGCGCCAGCAGCTGGGACAGGGCGAGGGACATTCAGTACTTC.